This T cell receptor (beta chain) was documented in a study of T cells of healthy individuals. A single record per CDR3 protein comes from TCRdb applying MiXCR to the 5' RACE reads. The sample contains 65,000 to 95,000 distinct CDR3 sequences, approximately 4.8% of which appear only once. As for this clonotype: The junction shows a germline mismatch at one end, possibly a read error.

This TCR came from a female donor in good health.

Here the CDR3 DNA reads TGTGCCAGCAGCCCCACAGGGCCCAGCAATCAGCCCCAGAATTTT. This codes for CASSPTGPSNQPQNF. The gene calls are TRBV6-2 or TRBV6-3 and TRBJ1-5; tentative D call: TRBD1 (6 bases). The CDR3 runs 15 residues. Germline CDR1 and CDR2: MNHEY and SVGEGT.